This TCR beta chain was identified during a study of T cell responses to AZD1222 COVID-19 vaccine. Data came from immunoSEQ multiplex PCR; TCRdb stores just in-frame clones and leaves some out. The sample has about 110,000 clones, 85% to 90% seen once. J was trimmed by 5 bases and V by 0 bases; bases with no gene match: 11. CDR1 is SGHRS and CDR2 is YFSETQ in the germline V gene. This CDR3 has 17 amino acids. Comment on this clone: Antigen unknown.

Study-wide results and caveats: Clonal diversity may have been underestimated, and the donors were mostly white British, with more females than males. Unmutated variant regions are reportedly targeted by nearly half of spike-specific TCRs. Recipients of two AZD1222 doses showed rising Spike-specific TCR breadth and depth. CD4 TCRs covered the whole spike, strongest at regions 160-218 and 743-854.

The J gene is TRBJ2-5, the V gene TRBV5-1, with 9 bases that match TRBD1. The clonotype was recovered from an adult in good health. Sequencing was performed on peripheral blood, taken on day 0 of AZD1222 vaccination. CDR3 bases: TGCGCCAGCAGCTTGGCCTCGGCACAGGGGGCATTGGAGACCCAGTACTTC. Translation gives CASSLASAQGALETQYF.